The T cell receptor (beta chain) described here comes from a study of T cell repertoires in cytomegalovirus infection. In the study overall: Well-studied HLA-B-restricted epitopes and recently identified HLA-C-restricted epitopes of CMV were both used in the study. Carrying CMV and the relevant HLA type showed in public TCR beta signatures. Overall study findings and caveats: The study found HLA-C-restricted CMV-specific TCR beta clonotypes dominating the ex vivo response.

The CDR3 is 16 amino acids. Germline V gives CDR1 MNHEY, CDR2 SMNVEV (reference sequence). The V gene end was trimmed by 4 bases and the J gene end by 2 bases; junction bases not matched to a gene: 7. TCRdb processed the reads anew with MiXCR; each CDR3 protein has one entry. The data contain 200,000 to 250,000 distinct CDR3 sequences, 35% to 40% of them seen just once; the ten biggest clones take up approximately 60%. This clonotype is a singleton in its sample. Its cognate antigen is unknown. The chain joins TRBV27 to TRBJ2-7; 11 bases are shared with TRBD2. The source was CD8+ T cells from cultured PBMCs, collected from culture after CMV antigen stimulation. This sequence was found in a human donor in good health (CMV status not recorded). Some clones in this sample may be carry-over from other donors' samples. The CDR3 loop reads CASSSLLAGVPYEQYF. DNA of the CDR3: TGTGCCAGCAGTTCCCTACTAGCGGGGGTTCCCTACGAGCAGTACTTC.